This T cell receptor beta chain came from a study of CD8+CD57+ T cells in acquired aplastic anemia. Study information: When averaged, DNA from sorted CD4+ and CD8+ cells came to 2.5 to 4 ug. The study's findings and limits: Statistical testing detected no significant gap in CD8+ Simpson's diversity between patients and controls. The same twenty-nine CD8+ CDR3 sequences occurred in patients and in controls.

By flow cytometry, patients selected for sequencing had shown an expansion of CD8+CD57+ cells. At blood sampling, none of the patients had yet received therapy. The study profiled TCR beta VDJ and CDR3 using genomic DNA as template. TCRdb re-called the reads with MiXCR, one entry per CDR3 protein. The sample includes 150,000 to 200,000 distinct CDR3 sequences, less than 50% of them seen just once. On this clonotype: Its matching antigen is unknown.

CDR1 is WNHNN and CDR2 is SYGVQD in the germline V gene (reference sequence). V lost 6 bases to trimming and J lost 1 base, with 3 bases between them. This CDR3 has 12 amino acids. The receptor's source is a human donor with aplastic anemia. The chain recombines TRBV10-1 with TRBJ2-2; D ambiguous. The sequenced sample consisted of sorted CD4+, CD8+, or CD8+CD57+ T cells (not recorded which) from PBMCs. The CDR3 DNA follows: TGCGCCAGCAGGATGAACACCGGGGAGCTGTTTTTT. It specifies CASRMNTGELFF.